Sequencing of this T cell receptor beta chain was carried out in a study of early T cells in non-severe SARS-CoV-2 infection. Overall study findings and caveats: The study's VDJdb matching favored anti-spike CD8 responses and missed private and CD4 specificities.

The table lists this clonotype with many counts. Its specificity is unknown. Individual cDNA molecules were tagged with unique molecular identifiers. From the 5' RACE reads, TCRdb called clonotypes with MiXCR, one entry per CDR3 protein. The sample shows tens of thousands of distinct CDR3 sequences, roughly 5.9% of them seen only once. CDR1 is DFQATT, CDR2 SNEGSKA, per germline (reference sequence). CDR3 length: 10 residues. Trimming cost V 5 bases and J 3 bases, with 5 bases left between them. The chain links TRBV20-1 to TRBJ2-7; no clear D gene. This clonotype originated in an adult who was a healthcare worker with PCR-confirmed SARS-CoV-2 infection or an uninfected control (not recorded which). The sequencing input was whole blood. The CDR3 is CSAHFYEQYF. The CDR3 DNA sequence: TGCAGTGCTCATTTCTACGAGCAGTACTTC.